Each of the 6 T cell receptor beta chains below was sequenced from the same sample in a study of shared clonotypes between healthy human individuals. TCRdb's table, derived via immunoSEQ multiplex PCR, lists solely in-frame clones and lacks some. The sample contains around 940,000 clones, about three quarters of which appear only once. Sequenced: memory CD4+ T cells sorted from blood. Subset: CD45RA-negative fraction. Every receptor here comes from a man aged 18 to 29 in good health.

The CDR3 nucleotides are TGTGCCAGCGGAACCTACAGGGCTGGGGCCAACGTCCTGACTTTC. As protein: CASGTYRAGANVLTF. V gene TRBV6-1 combines with J gene TRBJ2-6; TRBD1 might be the D (6 bases). The CDR3 is 15 amino acids. V lost 8 bases, J lost 2 bases, and 13 bases lay in between. Germline V gene sequence: CDR1 MNHNS, CDR2 SASEGT.

The genes are TRBV5-1 and TRBJ2-3; 8 bases match TRBD1. J lost 2 bases, V lost 5 bases, and 7 bases had no gene match. Germline CDR1 SGHRS, CDR2 YFSETQ. This CDR3 comprises 15 residues. The CDR3 region is CASSPGTGPTDTQYF. In DNA, the CDR3 is TGCGCCAGCAGTCCCGGGACAGGCCCCACAGATACGCAGTATTTT.

This chain connects TRBV5-1 to TRBJ2-2; 7 bases map to TRBD1. CDR1 is SGHRS, CDR2 YFSETQ, per germline. The CDR3 runs to 14 residues. With V trimmed by 4 bases and J by 4 bases, 4 bases remained unmatched. Written as DNA, the CDR3 is TGCGCCAGCAGCCTAGGACAGGTCACCGGGGAGCTGTTTTTT. It translates to CASSLGQVTGELFF.

This clone has more than one count but fewer than ten. J is TRBJ1-5 and V is TRBV10-3; D uncertain. The V end lost 0 bases, the J end lost 6 bases, and 12 bases lay between the germline ends. The CDR3 is 15 amino acids. Germline loops: CDR1 ENHRY, CDR2 SYGVKD. The CDR3 bases are TGTGCCATCAGTGAGTCAGTGTTTAGTGTTCAGCCCCAGCATTTT. Translated, it gives CAISESVFSVQPQHF.

The chain recombines TRBV5-1 with TRBJ2-1; D perhaps matches TRBD2 (6 bases). The germline gives CDR1 SGHRS, CDR2 YFSETQ. The CDR3 loop spans 15 amino acids. V dropped 4 bases and J dropped 2 bases, with 13 bases sitting between them. CDR3: CASSLTSSPYNEQFF. In DNA form, the CDR3 reads TGCGCCAGCAGCCTTACTAGCAGCCCCTACAATGAGCAGTTCTTC.

CDR3 loop: CASSLESQAQPYF. As DNA, the CDR3 is TGTGCCAGCAGCTTAGAATCCCAAGCCCAACCGTATTTT. The chain is built from TRBV7-2 and TRBJ2-3; D is unresolved. The CDR3 contains 13 residues. The ends were cut back, 1 base at V and 14 bases at J, with 16 bases in the middle. The germline V gene encodes CDR1 SGHTA and CDR2 FQGNSA.